This record looks at one T cell receptor beta chain sequence and its context. No antigen is known for it. Looked up from germline, CDR1 is KGHSH and CDR2 is LQKENI. With V trimmed by 1 base and J by 0 bases, 3 bases remained unmatched. The CDR3 loop spans 17 amino acids. PCR primers comprised 60 Vbeta and 13 Jbeta primers. TCRdb's copy holds only in-frame clones and misses some; the assay was immunoSEQ multiplex PCR. This listing includes over 70,000 clones. These data come from a study of cytomegalovirus exposure and HLA in healthy donors. Overall study results and limits: In an earlier analysis, most TCR beta V segments were productive about 87% or about 30% of the time. There were some V segments, including TRBV6-2 and TRBV6-3, excluded as indistinguishable. An analysis was carried out at a later point. It showed that HLA-associated TCR beta chains were more clonally expanded than equally common non-associated chains. As confirmed in vitro, three CMV-associated chains were specific for CMV antigens.

The J gene is TRBJ1-1, the V gene TRBV18, with 12 bases fitting TRBD1. The origin of this receptor is a woman in her 40s in good health and CMV-seropositive. Sequencing was performed on PBMCs. This CDR3 reads CASSPLGTGGLNTEAFF. DNA of the CDR3: TGTGCCAGCTCACCACTCGGGACAGGGGGCCTGAACACTGAAGCTTTCTTT.